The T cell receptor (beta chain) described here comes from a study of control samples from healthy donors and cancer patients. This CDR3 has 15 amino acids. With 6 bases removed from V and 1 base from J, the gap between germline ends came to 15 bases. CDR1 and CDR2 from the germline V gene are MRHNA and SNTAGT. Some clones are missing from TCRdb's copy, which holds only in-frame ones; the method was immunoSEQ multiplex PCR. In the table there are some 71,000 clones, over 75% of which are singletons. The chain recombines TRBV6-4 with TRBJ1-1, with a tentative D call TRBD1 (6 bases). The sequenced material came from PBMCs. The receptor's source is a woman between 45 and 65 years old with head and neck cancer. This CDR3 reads CASSLGGGRNTEAFF. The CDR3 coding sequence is TGTGCCAGCAGCCTGGGGGGGGGCAGGAACACTGAAGCTTTCTTT.